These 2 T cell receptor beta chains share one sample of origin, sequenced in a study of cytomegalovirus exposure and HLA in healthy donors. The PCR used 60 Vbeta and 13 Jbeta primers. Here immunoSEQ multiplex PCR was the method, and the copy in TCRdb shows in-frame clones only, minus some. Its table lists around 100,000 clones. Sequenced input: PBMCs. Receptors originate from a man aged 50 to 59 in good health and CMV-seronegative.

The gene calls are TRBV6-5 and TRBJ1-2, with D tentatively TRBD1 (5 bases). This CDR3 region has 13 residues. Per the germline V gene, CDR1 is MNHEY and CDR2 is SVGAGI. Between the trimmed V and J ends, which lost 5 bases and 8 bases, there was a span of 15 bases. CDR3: CASSRDSPKGYTF. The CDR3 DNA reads TGTGCCAGCAGTAGAGACAGCCCTAAAGGCTACACCTTC.

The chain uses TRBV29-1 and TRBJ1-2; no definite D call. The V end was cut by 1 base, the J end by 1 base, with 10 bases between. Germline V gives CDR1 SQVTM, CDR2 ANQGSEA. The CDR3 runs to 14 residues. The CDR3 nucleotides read TGCAGCGTTGAAGTCGGGGTCATTAACTATGGCTACACCTTC. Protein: CSVEVGVINYGYTF. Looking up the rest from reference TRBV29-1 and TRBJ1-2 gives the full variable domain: SAVISQKPSRDICQRGTSLTIQCQVDSQVTMMFWYRQQPGQSLTLIATANQGSEATYESGFVIDKFPISRPNLTFSTLTVSNMSPEDSSIYLCSVEVGVINYGYTFGSGTRLTVV.